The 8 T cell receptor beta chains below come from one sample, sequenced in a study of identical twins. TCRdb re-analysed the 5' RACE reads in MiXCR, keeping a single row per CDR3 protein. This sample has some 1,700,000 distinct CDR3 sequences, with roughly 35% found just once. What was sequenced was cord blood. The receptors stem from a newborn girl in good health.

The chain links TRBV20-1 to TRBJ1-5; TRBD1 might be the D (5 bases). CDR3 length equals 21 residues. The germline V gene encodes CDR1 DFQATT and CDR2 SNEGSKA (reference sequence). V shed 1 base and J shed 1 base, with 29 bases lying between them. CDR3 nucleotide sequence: TGCAGTGCTAGAGGTATTGTTGGGCAGGGTAAGATTTGGAGGAGCAATCAGCCCCAGCATTTT. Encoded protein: CSARGIVGQGKIWRSNQPQHF.

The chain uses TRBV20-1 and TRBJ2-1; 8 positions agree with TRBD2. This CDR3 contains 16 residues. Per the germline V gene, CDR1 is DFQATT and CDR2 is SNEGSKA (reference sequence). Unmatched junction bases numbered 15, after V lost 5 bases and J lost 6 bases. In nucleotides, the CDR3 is TGCAGTGCTCACAACCCACTAGCGGAGGCGGGCAATGAGCAGTTCTTC. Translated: CSAHNPLAEAGNEQFF.

The CDR3 region is CASSPPRAYSNQPQHF. The CDR3 DNA follows: TGTGCCAGCTCACCACCCAGGGCCTATAGCAATCAGCCCCAGCATTTT. This chain connects TRBV18 to TRBJ1-5; D is perhaps TRBD1 (5 bases). CDR3 length equals 16 residues. The V end was cut by 0 bases, the J end by 0 bases, with 9 bases between. The germline CDR1 and CDR2 sequences are KGHSH and LQKENI. Looking up the rest from reference TRBV18 and TRBJ1-5 gives the full variable domain: NAGVMQNPRHLVRRRGQEARLRCSPMKGHSHVYWYRQLPEEGLKFMVYLQKENIIDESGMPKERFSAEFPKEGPSILRIQQVVRGDSAAYFCASSPPRAYSNQPQHFGDGTRLSIL.

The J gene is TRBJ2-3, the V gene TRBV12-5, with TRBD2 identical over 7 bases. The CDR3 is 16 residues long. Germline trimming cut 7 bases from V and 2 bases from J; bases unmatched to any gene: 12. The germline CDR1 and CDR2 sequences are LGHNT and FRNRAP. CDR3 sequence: CASAPSTSRATDTQYF. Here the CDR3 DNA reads TGTGCTAGTGCCCCCTCGACTAGCCGGGCCACAGATACGCAGTATTTT.

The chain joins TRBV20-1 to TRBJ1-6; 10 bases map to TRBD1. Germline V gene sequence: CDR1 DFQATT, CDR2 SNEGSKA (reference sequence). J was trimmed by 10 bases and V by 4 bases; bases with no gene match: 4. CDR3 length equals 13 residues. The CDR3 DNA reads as TGCAGTGCTACGGGACAGGGGATCTCACCCCTCCACTTT. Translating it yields CSATGQGISPLHF.

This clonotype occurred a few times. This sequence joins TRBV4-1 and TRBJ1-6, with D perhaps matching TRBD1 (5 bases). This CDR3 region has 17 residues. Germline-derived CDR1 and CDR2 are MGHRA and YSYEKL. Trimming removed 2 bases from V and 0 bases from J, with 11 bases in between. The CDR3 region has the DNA TGCGCCAGCAGCCAAAATACCGGGGGCTCCTATAATTCACCCCTCCACTTT. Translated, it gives CASSQNTGGSYNSPLHF.

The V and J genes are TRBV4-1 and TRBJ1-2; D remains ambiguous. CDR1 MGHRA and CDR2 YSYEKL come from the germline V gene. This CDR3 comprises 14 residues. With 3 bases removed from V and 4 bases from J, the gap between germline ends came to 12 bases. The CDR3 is CASSQGDGLYGYTF. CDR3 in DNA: TGCGCCAGCAGCCAGGGTGACGGGCTCTATGGCTACACCTTC.

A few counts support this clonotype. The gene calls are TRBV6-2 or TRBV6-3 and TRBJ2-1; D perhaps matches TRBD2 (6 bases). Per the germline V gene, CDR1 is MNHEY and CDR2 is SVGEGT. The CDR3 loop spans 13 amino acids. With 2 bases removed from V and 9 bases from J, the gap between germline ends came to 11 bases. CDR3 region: CASSYRPGGEQFF. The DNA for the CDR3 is TGTGCCAGCAGTTACCGACCCGGGGGTGAGCAGTTCTTC.